A selection of T cell receptor beta chains follows, all from one sample in a study of blood T cell repertoires in COVID-19. Here immunoSEQ multiplex PCR was the method, and the copy in TCRdb shows in-frame clones only, minus some. Altogether 150,000 to 200,000 clones are present, about 84% being singletons, with the ten largest covering around 5.2%. The sample consisted of peripheral blood. The receptors originated from a woman in her 30s with acute or convalescent COVID-19. The conserved cysteine and the conserved F or W are not part of the CDR3 here. The D gene is left open where the match is weak.

CDR3 protein: ASSQDRRDNYGYT; D gene: -; V gene: TRBV4-2
CDR3 protein: ASRRTGDGYT; D gene: TRBD1; V gene: TRBV11-2
CDR3 protein: ASSYSEVSGNTIY; D gene: -; V gene: TRBV6-5
CDR3 protein: ASSRIQVSGNTIY; D gene: -; V gene: TRBV5-5
CDR3 protein: ASSAGSTYEQY; D gene: -; V gene: TRBV27
CDR3 protein: ASSPSSLRTHYNEQF; D gene: -; V gene: TRBV19
CDR3 protein: ASTKGGRSTDTQY; D gene: TRBD2; V gene: TRBV3-1/TRBV3-2
CDR3 protein: ASSLAQGEETQY; D gene: -; V gene: TRBV5-1
CDR3 protein: ASSSGIPYEQY; D gene: -; V gene: TRBV7-2
CDR3 protein: ASSLSGGASETQY; D gene: TRBD2; V gene: TRBV7-2
CDR3 protein: ASSSRGGALETQY; D gene: TRBD2; V gene: TRBV27
CDR3 protein: SVERRSANTEAF; D gene: -; V gene: TRBV29-1
CDR3 protein: ASRYASSYNSPLH; D gene: -; V gene: TRBV2
CDR3 protein: SVELGADEKLF; D gene: -; V gene: TRBV29-1
CDR3 protein: ASSYPTGTSTGELF; D gene: TRBD2; V gene: TRBV6-5
CDR3 protein: ASSPGTDLREQF; D gene: TRBD1; V gene: TRBV5-4
CDR3 protein: ASSRGDTQY; D gene: -; V gene: TRBV12-3/TRBV12-4
CDR3 protein: ASSLMAGGGGQY; D gene: TRBD1; V gene: TRBV28
CDR3 protein: ASTRTGDNEKLF; D gene: TRBD1; V gene: TRBV25-1
CDR3 protein: ASSPVTKRQTYEQY; D gene: -; V gene: TRBV14
CDR3 protein: ASSLTSGSSYEQY; D gene: TRBD2; V gene: TRBV6-5
CDR3 protein: ASRNTEAF; D gene: -; V gene: TRBV7-9
CDR3 protein: ASSLSRGTSNTGELF; D gene: -; V gene: TRBV7-2
CDR3 protein: ATSERSKEGSYEQY; D gene: -; V gene: TRBV24-1
CDR3 protein: ASSETNTGTTEAF; D gene: -; V gene: TRBV5-1
CDR3 protein: ATSRDLAGDGGYT; D gene: -; V gene: TRBV15
CDR3 protein: ASRVPDRVDEAF; D gene: TRBD1; V gene: TRBV28
CDR3 protein: ASSQAAGGPYEQY; D gene: TRBD2; V gene: TRBV4-3
CDR3 protein: ASSSTGSYGYT; D gene: TRBD1; V gene: TRBV27
CDR3 protein: ASSLQGLGTGELF; D gene: -; V gene: TRBV5-1
CDR3 protein: ASSPYLAEQF; D gene: -; V gene: TRBV11-2
CDR3 protein: ASSLSQTYNEQF; D gene: -; V gene: TRBV5-1
CDR3 protein: ASQRSSYEQY; D gene: -; V gene: TRBV2
CDR3 protein: ASSQNQEAF; D gene: -; V gene: TRBV4-3
CDR3 protein: ASSINRVNTEAF; D gene: -; V gene: TRBV7-9
CDR3 protein: SVEGDTGGVVREQY; D gene: TRBD1; V gene: TRBV29-1
CDR3 protein: ASSRLAGVANNEQF; D gene: TRBD2; V gene: TRBV4-1